This T cell receptor beta chain was captured in a study of a mutant IDH1 vaccine in newly diagnosed glioma (dated by TCRdb to the early 2020s). The study in broad terms: Of the roughly 34 treated patients, about 62% were male and 37.5% were female, and the mean age was approximately 37 years. Prior to enrollment, patients had been given standard therapy consisting of radiotherapy alone, temozolomide alone, or radiochemotherapy with temozolomide, with the combination given to most patients. Peripheral blood samples were drawn at six visits, namely V03 (baseline), V05, V07, V10, V12 and V13. For exploratory analyses, longitudinal TCRB deep sequencing was carried out in 25 treated patients wherever samples were available. Here is what the overall study found, with its caveats: Pseudoprogression appeared unrelated to alterations in the top peripheral T cell clonotypes detected by TCRB sequencing. Across multiple MHC alleles, vaccine-induced immune responses were seen in more than 80% of patients. Selection of PBMC samples for TCRB deep sequencing was based on availability. It was noted by the authors that analyses of patient blood samples could not be reproduced owing to sample limitations.

The library was made by the immunoSEQ multiplex PCR assay. Rearranged TCR beta chain sequences were amplified using the hsTCRB Kit according to the manufacturer's protocol. Sequencing of TCRB libraries was carried out on an Illumina MiSeq. In the authors' own workflow: The kit vendor's proprietary platform handled demultiplexing, trimming and gene mapping. Held by TCRdb, this immuneACCESS table contains in-frame sequences only and omits some clones. Under half of the omission traces to an unresolved V gene where checked; the cause of the rest is unknown. V and J calls and clone size come straight from that table; D and trimming were deduced from the DNA. The table for this sample lists about 15,000 clones; roughly nine tenths of them were counted only once. The ten largest clones add up to 9% of the sample. Regarding this clone: Its antigen is still unknown. Base qualities are not recorded, but no much larger clone differs from it by a single base.

This specimen's time point label, interpreted: baseline, week 1 (first vaccination visit). The intended sense of this specimen's treatment or condition label: pre-vaccination baseline after standard-of-care therapy. All donors had newly diagnosed IDH1-mutant astrocytomas of WHO grade 3 or 4 that showed loss of nuclear ATRX. The samples were drawn from NOA16, a multicentre, single-arm, open-label phase I trial in Germany that tested a mutant IDH1 peptide vaccine in humans for the first time. Visit V03 blood draws served as the baseline sample for immunogenicity testing. The DNeasy Blood and Tissue Kit was used to extract genomic DNA from EDTA blood for TCRB sequencing. The TCR originated in a woman aged 40-49 years with glioma. Some clones in this sample may be carry-over from other donors' samples. This material consisted of PBMCs, taken from a glioma patient treated with radiotherapy, temozolomide or both.

For the CDR3, the sequence is CASSPLGRQETQYF. The DNA sequence follows: TGTGCCAGCTCACCTCTCGGGAGGCAGGAGACCCAGTACTTC. The chain is encoded by TRBV18 joined to TRBJ2-5, with 7 bases in between that match TRBD2. Reading from cysteine to phenylalanine, the CDR3 counts 14 amino acids. The only DNA kept is the CDR3, 42 bases in frame from the first base. From a lookup of the germline V gene, CDR1 and CDR2 are KGHSH and LQKENI. Trimming removed 3 bases from V and 5 bases from J; the gene matches leave 6 bases unexplained.